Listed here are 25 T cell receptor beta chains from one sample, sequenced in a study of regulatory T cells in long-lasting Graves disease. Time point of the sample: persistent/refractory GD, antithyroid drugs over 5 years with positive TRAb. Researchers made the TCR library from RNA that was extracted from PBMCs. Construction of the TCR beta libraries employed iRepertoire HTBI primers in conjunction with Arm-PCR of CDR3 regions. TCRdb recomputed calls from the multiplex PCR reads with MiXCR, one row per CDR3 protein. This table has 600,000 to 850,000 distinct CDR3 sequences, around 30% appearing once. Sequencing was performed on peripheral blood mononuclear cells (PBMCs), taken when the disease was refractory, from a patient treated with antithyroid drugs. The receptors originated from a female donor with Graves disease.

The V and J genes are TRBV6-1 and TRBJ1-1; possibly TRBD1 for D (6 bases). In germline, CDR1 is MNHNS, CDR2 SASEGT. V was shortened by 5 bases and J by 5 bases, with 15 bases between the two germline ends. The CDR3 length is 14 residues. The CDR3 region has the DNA TGTGCCAGCAGTCAAACAGGGATGGGGACTGAAGCTTTCTTT. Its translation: CASSQTGMGTEAFF.

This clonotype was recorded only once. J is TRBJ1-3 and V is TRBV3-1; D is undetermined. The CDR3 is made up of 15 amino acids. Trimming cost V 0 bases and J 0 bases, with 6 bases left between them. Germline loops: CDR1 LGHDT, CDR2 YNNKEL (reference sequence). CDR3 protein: CASSQDITSGNTIYF. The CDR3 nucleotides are TGTGCCAGCAGCCAAGATATCACCTCTGGAAACACCATATATTTT.

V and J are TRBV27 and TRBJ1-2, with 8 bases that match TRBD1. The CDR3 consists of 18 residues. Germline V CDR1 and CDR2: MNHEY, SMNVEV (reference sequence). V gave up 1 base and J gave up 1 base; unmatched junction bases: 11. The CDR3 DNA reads TGTGCCAGCAGTTTATTCGGACAGGGTGACTTTTATAACTATGGCTACACCTTC. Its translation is CASSLFGQGDFYNYGYTF.

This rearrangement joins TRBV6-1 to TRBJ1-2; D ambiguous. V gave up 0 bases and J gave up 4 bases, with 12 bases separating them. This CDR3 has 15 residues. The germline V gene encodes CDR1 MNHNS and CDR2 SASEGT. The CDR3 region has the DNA TGTGCCAGCAGTGAAGCACCCAAGCCAGTCTATGGCTACACCTTC. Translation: CASSEAPKPVYGYTF.

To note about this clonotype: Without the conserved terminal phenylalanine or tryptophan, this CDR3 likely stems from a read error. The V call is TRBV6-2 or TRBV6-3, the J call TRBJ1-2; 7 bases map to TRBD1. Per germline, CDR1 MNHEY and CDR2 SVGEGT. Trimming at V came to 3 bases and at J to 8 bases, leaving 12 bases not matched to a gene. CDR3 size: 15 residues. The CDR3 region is CASSYSLGQVKGYTL. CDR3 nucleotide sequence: TGTGCCAGCAGTTATTCCCTCGGACAGGTTAAGGGCTACACCCTC.

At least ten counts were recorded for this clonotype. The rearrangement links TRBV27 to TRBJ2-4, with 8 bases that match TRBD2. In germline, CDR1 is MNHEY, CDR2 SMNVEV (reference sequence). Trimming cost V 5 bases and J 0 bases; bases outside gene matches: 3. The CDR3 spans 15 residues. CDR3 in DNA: TGTGCCAGCAGTCGACTAGCGAAAGCCAAAAACATTCAGTACTTC. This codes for CASSRLAKAKNIQYF.

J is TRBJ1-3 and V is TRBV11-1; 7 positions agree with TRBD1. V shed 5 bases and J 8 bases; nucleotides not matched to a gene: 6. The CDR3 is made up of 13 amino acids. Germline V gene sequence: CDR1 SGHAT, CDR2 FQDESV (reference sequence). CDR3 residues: CASSVQGEHTIYF. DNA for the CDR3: TGTGCCAGCAGCGTCCAGGGGGAACACACCATATATTTT.

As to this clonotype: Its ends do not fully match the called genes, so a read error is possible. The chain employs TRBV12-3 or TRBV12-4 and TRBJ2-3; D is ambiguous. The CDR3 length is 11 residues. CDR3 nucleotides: TGCGCCAGCAGCTTCACAGATACGCAGTATTTT. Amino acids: CASSFTDTQYF.

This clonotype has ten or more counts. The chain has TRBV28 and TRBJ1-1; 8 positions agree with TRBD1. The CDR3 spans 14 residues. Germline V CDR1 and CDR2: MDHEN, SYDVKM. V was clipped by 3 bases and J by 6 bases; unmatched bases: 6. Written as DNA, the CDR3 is TGTGCCAGCAGTTTTGCAGGGGGCAGGGCTGAAGCTTTCTTT. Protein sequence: CASSFAGGRAEAFF.

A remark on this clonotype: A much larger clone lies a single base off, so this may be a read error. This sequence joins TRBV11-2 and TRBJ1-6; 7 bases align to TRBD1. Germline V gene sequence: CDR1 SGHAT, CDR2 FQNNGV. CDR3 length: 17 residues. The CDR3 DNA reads TGTGCCAGCAGCCTCCGCCGGACAGGCTCCTATAATTCACCCCCCCACTTT. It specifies CASSLRRTGSYNSPPHF.

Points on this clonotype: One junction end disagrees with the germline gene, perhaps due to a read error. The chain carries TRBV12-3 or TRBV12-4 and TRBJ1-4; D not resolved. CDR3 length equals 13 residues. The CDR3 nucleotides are TGTGCCAGCAGTTTAATGGGTAATGAAAGACTGTTTTTT. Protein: CASSLMGNERLFF.

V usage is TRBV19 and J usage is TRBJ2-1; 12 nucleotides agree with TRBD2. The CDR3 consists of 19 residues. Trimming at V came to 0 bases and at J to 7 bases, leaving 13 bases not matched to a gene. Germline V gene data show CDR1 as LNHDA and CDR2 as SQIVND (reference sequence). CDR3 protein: CASSIEAGSLAGGLNEQFF. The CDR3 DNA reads TGTGCCAGTAGTATAGAGGCAGGGAGCCTAGCGGGAGGGCTGAATGAGCAGTTCTTC.

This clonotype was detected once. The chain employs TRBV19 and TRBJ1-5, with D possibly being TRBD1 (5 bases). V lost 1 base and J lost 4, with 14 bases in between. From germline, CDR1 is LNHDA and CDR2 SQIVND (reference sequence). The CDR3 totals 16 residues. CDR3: CASSIALGELNQPQHF. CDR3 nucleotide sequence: TGTGCCAGTAGTATAGCGCTGGGGGAATTAAATCAGCCCCAGCATTTT.

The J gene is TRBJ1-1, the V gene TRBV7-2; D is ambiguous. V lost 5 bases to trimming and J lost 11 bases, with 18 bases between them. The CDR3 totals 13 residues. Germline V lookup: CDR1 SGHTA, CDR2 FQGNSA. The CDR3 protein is CASSKFLGVGAFF. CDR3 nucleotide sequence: TGTGCCAGCAGCAAATTTCTGGGAGTTGGCGCTTTCTTT.

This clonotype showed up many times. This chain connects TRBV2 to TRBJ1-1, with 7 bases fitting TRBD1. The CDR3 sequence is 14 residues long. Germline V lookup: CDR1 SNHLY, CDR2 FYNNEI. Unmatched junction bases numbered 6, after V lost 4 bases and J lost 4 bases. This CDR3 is CASSGGQRGTEAFF. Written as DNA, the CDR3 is TGTGCCAGCAGTGGGGGACAGCGGGGCACTGAAGCTTTCTTT.

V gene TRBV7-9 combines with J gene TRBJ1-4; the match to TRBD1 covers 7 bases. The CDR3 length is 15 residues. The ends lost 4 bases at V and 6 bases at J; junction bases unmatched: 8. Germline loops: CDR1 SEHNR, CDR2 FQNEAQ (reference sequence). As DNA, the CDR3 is TGTGCCAGCAGCTCGACAGGGAGAACGGATGAAAAACTGTTTTTT. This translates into CASSSTGRTDEKLFF.

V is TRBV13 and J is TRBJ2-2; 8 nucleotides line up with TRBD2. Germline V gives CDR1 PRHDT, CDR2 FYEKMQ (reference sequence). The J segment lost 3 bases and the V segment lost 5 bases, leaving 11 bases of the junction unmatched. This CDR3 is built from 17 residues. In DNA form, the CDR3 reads TGTGCCAGCAGCAGTATCACGGGACTAGACGACACCGGGGAGCTGTTTTTT. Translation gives CASSSITGLDDTGELFF.

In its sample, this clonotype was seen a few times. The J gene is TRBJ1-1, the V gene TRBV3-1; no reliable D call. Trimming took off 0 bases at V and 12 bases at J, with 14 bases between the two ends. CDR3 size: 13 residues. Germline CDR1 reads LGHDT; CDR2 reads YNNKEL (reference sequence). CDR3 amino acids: CASSQDPEGGPFF. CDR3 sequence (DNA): TGTGCCAGCAGCCAAGATCCTGAGGGAGGACCTTTCTTT.

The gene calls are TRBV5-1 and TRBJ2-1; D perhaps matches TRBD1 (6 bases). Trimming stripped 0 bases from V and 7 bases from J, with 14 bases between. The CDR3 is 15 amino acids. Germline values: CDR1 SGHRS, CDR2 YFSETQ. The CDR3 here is CASSLVAGATNEQFF. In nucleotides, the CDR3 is TGCGCCAGCAGCTTGGTGGCAGGGGCGACGAATGAGCAGTTCTTC. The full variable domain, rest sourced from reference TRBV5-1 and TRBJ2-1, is KAGVTQTPRYLIKTRGQQVTLSCSPISGHRSVSWYQQTPGQGLQFLFEYFSETQRNKGNFPGRFSGRQFSNSRSEMNVSTLELGDSALYLCASSLVAGATNEQFFGPGTRLTVL.

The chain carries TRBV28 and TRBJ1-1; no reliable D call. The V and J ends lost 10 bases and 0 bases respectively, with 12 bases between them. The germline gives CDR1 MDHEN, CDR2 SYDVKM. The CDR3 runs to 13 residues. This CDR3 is CATLPSVNTEAFF. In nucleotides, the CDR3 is TGTGCCACCCTCCCGTCCGTGAACACTGAAGCTTTCTTT. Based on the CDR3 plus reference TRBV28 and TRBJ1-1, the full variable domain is DVKVTQSSRYLVKRTGEKVFLECVQDMDHENMFWYRQDPGLGLRLIYFSYDVKMKEKGDIPEGYSVSREKKERFSLILESASTNQTSMYLCATLPSVNTEAFFGQGTRLTVV.

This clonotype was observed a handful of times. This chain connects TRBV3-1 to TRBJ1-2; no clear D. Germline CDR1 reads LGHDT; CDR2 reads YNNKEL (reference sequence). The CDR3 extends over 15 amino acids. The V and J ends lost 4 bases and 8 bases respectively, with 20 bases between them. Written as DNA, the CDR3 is TGTGCCAGCAGCCCCGGAGGGAGGAGGACCACAGGCTACACCTTC. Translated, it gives CASSPGGRRTTGYTF.

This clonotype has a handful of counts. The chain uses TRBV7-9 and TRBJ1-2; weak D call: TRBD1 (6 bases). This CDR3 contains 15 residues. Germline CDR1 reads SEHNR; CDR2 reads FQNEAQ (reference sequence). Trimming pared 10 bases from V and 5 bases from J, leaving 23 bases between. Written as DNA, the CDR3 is TGTGCCACCGGAGTGAGCGGGGGCGAGAATTATGGCTACACCTTC. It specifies CATGVSGGENYGYTF. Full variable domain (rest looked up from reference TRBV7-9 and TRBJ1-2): DTGVSQNPRHKITKRGQNVTFRCDPISEHNRLYWYRQTLGQGPEFLTYFQNEAQLEKSRLLSDRFSAERPKGSFSTLEIQRTEQGDSAMYLCATGVSGGENYGYTFGSGTRLTVV.

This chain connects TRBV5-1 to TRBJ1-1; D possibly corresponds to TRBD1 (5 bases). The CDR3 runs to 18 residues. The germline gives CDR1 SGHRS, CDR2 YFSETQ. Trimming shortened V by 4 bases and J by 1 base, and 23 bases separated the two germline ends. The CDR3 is CASSPLRDPRKRNTEAFF. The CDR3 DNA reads TGCGCCAGCAGCCCTCTCCGGGACCCCCGAAAGAGGAACACTGAAGCTTTCTTT.

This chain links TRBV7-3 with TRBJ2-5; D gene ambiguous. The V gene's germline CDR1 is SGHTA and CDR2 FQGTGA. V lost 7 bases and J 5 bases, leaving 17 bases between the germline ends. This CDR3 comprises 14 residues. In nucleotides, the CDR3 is TGTGCCAGCATTGACCCCATCGGGTGGGAGACCCAGTACTTC. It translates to CASIDPIGWETQYF.

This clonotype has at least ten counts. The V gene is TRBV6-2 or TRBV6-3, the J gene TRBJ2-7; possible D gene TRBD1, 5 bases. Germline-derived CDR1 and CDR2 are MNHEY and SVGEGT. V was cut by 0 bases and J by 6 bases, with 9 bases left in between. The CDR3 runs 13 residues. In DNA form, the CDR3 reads TGTGCCAGCAGTTACTCGAGGCAGGGCGAGCAGTACTTC. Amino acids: CASSYSRQGEQYF.